Below, one TCR beta chain is given with its context. This sample was included in a study of blood T cells in healthy people across ages. CDR3 length: 13 amino acids. Germline CDR1 reads DFQATT; CDR2 reads SNEGSKA (reference sequence). Primers used in a second PCR of roughly 7 to 11 cycles were a sample-barcoded 5' primer and a J-beta primer mix. TCRdb itself ran the 5' RACE reads through MiXCR, one entry per CDR3 protein. The table includes a few hundred thousand distinct CDR3 sequences, 52% detected once. The sequenced sample was blood. The rearrangement links TRBV20-1 to TRBJ2-5; tentatively, D is TRBD1 or TRBD2 (5 bases each). The end of the DNA is better explained by TRBJ2-7, so the J call may be wrong. This receptor was identified in a man in his 60s in good health. This CDR3 is CSERGVTGYEQYF. The DNA of the CDR3 is TGCAGTGAACGAGGGGTAACAGGCTACGAGCAGTACTTC.